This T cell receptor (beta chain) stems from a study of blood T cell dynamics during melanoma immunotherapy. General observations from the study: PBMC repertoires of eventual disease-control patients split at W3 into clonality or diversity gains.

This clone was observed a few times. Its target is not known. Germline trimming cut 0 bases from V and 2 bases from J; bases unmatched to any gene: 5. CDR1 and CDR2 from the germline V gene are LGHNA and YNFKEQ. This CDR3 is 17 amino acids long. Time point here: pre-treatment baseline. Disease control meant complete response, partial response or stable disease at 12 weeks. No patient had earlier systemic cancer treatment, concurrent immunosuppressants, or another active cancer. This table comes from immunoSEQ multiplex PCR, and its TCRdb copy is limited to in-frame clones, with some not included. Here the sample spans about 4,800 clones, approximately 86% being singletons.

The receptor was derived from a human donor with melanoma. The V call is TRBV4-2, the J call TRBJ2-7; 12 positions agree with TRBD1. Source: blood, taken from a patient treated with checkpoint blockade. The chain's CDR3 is CASSQEAGTGGAYEQYF. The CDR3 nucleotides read TGTGCCAGCAGCCAAGAGGCCGGGACAGGGGGCGCCTACGAGCAGTACTTC.